The entry below gives a single TCR beta chain sequence along with its context. Its cognate antigen is unknown. Some clones are missing from TCRdb's copy, which holds only in-frame ones; the method was immunoSEQ multiplex PCR. The sample carries 180,000 or so clones, roughly 91% recorded once. This sample was included in a study of T cell responses to AZD1222 COVID-19 vaccine. Points from the study as a whole: Donors in the cohort were predominantly white British and more often female, and clonal diversity was possibly underestimated.

This CDR3 comprises 13 residues. In germline, CDR1 is ENHRY, CDR2 SYGVKD. V lost 4 bases to trimming and J lost 1 base, with 7 bases between them. Here the sequenced sample was peripheral blood, taken 28 days after the second AZD1222 dose. This chain uses TRBV10-3 with TRBJ1-1; D uncertain. The receptor's source is an adult who received the AZD1222 COVID-19 vaccine. CDR3 region: CAISGEGNTEAFF. In nucleotides, the CDR3 is TGTGCCATCAGTGGGGAGGGGAACACTGAAGCTTTCTTT.